This T cell receptor beta chain was documented in a study of blood T cell repertoires in COVID-19. Overall study: T cells, B-cell-depleted T cells, or PBMCs supplied cDNA or gDNA.

Original processing notes: Estimates of nucleated cell counts were drawn from the amplification of reference gene primers. Measured with immunoSEQ multiplex PCR; TCRdb has only the in-frame clones, and not every one. V, J and clone size were drawn from that table, and D and trimming were deduced from the DNA. The sample lists about 100,000 clones, roughly 84% occurring once. V dropped 4 bases and J dropped 5 bases, with 10 bases sitting between them. CDR3 length: 13 amino acids. Germline assignment: CDR1 MDHEN and CDR2 SYDVKM. The chain carries TRBV28 and TRBJ2-3; no definite D call. This TCR derives from a man aged 25-40 years in a cohort sampled during active COVID-19. Sequencing was carried out using peripheral blood. CDR3 bases: TGTGCCAGCAGTTCATCCGGCGGAGATACGCAGTATTTT. Residues: CASSSSGGDTQYF.